This TCR beta chain appears in the sequencing data of a study of OX40 agonist ivuxolimab in advanced cancers. The CDR3 is 14 amino acids. Trimming removed 4 bases from V and 0 bases from J, with 7 bases in between. CDR1 MDHEN and CDR2 SYDVKM come from the germline V gene. Profiling relied on immunoSEQ multiplex PCR, and the TCRdb table lists in-frame clones only, not all of them. Of more than 65,000 clones in the sample, 70% to 90% are singletons; the top ten hold 5% to 6.5%. This TCR came from an adult with an advanced solid tumor such as melanoma, head and neck, liver or kidney cancer. Sequenced here: CD4+ or CD8+ T cells sorted from blood, sampled in a trial of the OX40 agonist ivuxolimab. The chain employs TRBV28 and TRBJ2-4; D might be TRBD1 (6 bases). DNA of the CDR3: TGTGCCAGCAGTTCACAGGGAGCCAAAAACATTCAGTACTTC. Translated: CASSSQGAKNIQYF.